The subject of this entry is one T cell receptor beta chain. Its target is not known. V shed 4 bases and J shed 4 bases, with 6 bases lying between them. CDR1 is SGDLS and CDR2 is YYNGEE in the germline V gene. This CDR3 is 12 amino acids long. The source of the sample is a study of graft-versus-host responses after intestinal transplantation. Only in-frame clones appear in the TCRdb table, and some are missing; sequencing was by immunoSEQ multiplex PCR. The sample has about 89,000 clones, around 93% seen once. The J gene is TRBJ2-1, the V gene TRBV9; unclear D gene. The TCR originated in a human donor who received an intestinal transplant. Sequences were derived from unstimulated CD8+ T cells sorted from spleen or lymph node cells, sampled before intestinal transplant. This CDR3 is CASSSEYNEQFF. The CDR3 DNA is TGTGCCAGCAGCTCAGAATACAATGAGCAGTTCTTC.